Shown below are 24 T cell receptor beta chains from a single sample sequenced in a study of esophageal squamous cell carcinoma under preoperative chemotherapy. One entry per CDR3 protein, called by TCRdb with MiXCR from the PCR reads. This table holds 34,000 or so distinct CDR3 sequences, 40% to 65% found once. Time point noted: after preoperative PTX-NDP chemotherapy. Specimen collection occurred from a patient given preoperative chemotherapy. The receptor set was obtained from a human donor with esophageal squamous cell carcinoma. The donor label of this sample is uncertain.

This clonotype was counted a few times. The chain combines TRBV11-3 with TRBJ2-1; TRBD2 agrees at 9 bases. V was pared by 6 bases and J by 8 bases, with 5 bases of the junction left unmatched. The germline V gene encodes CDR1 SGHNT and CDR2 YENEEA. The length of the CDR3 is 13 residues. Here the CDR3 DNA reads TGTGCCAGCAGGGGACTAGCTAGAGATGAGCAGTTCTTC. This gives the protein CASRGLARDEQFF.

For this clonotype: Just one base apart from a much larger clone, this may be a read error. Likely a read error: the CDR3 ends without its conserved phenylalanine or tryptophan. The gene calls are TRBV4-3 and TRBJ2-3; D possibly corresponds to TRBD1 (6 bases). CDR3 length: 16 residues. Germline V gene lookup returns CDR1 LGHNA and CDR2 YSLEER. V dropped 1 base and J dropped 2 bases, with 13 bases sitting between them. The CDR3 sequence: CASSQGVRGVTDTQYL. As DNA, the CDR3 is TGCGCCAGCAGCCAAGGCGTCAGGGGAGTCACAGATACGCAGTATCTT.

In this sample, this clonotype turned up many times. The V gene is TRBV11-2, the J gene TRBJ2-7; D call uncertain. The V gene lost 4 bases and the J gene lost 0 bases, with 10 bases spanning the gap. Germline CDR1 reads SGHAT; CDR2 reads FQNNGV. The CDR3 runs 14 residues. CDR3 in amino acids: CASSSQTVSYEQYF. Written as DNA, the CDR3 is TGTGCCAGCAGCTCCCAAACAGTCTCCTACGAGCAGTACTTC.

As for this clonotype: Germline and junction disagree at one end, which may indicate a read error. V usage is TRBV7-3 and J usage is TRBJ2-5; 8 bases align to TRBD2. Germline V gives CDR1 SGHTA, CDR2 FQGTGA. The CDR3 spans 17 residues. CDR3 region: CASSLKLGRGDGNMQYF. In nucleotides, the CDR3 is TGTGCCAGCAGCCTCAAACTGGGGCGGGGGGACGGAAACATGCAGTACTTT.

In its sample, this clonotype was seen many times. One end of the junction does not line up with germline, which may come from a read error. The rearrangement joins TRBV12-3 or TRBV12-4 to TRBJ2-4; 8 bases align to TRBD2. The CDR3 spans 16 residues. This chain's CDR3 is CASSTTGGGAKNTQYF. DNA of the CDR3: TGTGCCAGCAGTACTACGGGGGGGGGGGCCAAAAATACGCAGTATTTC.

This clonotype was observed at least ten times. The J gene is TRBJ2-5, the V gene TRBV11-1; D is ambiguous. The CDR3 has 11 amino acids. The germline V gene has CDR1 SGHAT and CDR2 FQDESV (reference sequence). Deletions cut 3 bases from V and 3 bases from J, with 2 bases between. The CDR3 DNA follows: TGTGCCAGCAGCTTCGAAGAGACCCAGTACTTC. Translated, it gives CASSFEETQYF.

A note on this clonotype: A much larger clone differs by one base, so this may be a read error. This chain links TRBV6-5 with TRBJ2-5, with TRBD1 identical over 7 bases. V dropped 2 bases and J dropped 11; count of bases not matched to a gene: 14. The CDR3 runs 15 residues. Germline CDR1 is MNHEY and CDR2 is SVGAGI. Written as DNA, the CDR3 is TGTGCCAGCAGTTACGGCGGACAGGCCTTCAGTGAGCAGTACTTC. It is translated as CASSYGGQAFSEQYF.

V gene TRBV7-8 combines with J gene TRBJ2-5; D may be TRBD2 (6 bases). Looked up from germline, CDR1 is SGHVS and CDR2 is FQNEAQ. The CDR3 has 16 amino acids. In DNA, the CDR3 is TGTGCGTGCAGCGTCCCGGGGGTGGGAGCCGAAAATACGCAGTACTTC. Translated, it gives CACSVPGVGAENTQYF.

The DNA for the CDR3 is TGTGCCAGCAGCTCCGGACTAGGTATGAATGAGCAGTTCTTC. This gives the protein CASSSGLGMNEQFF. The V gene is TRBV7-2, the J gene TRBJ2-1; 7 nucleotides agree with TRBD2. With V trimmed by 4 bases and J by 7 bases, 7 bases remained unmatched. The CDR3 totals 14 residues. CDR1 SGHTA and CDR2 FQGNSA come from the germline V gene.

This clonotype was recorded many times. The V gene is TRBV12-3 or TRBV12-4, the J gene TRBJ1-6; 7 bases are shared with TRBD1. The CDR3 is made up of 14 amino acids. V lost 2 bases to trimming and J lost 6 bases; unmatched junction nucleotides: 1. As DNA, the CDR3 is TGTGCCAGCAGTTTACCAGGGGGTAATTCACCCCTCCACTTT. Translated: CASSLPGGNSPLHF.

This clonotype was observed at least ten times. The chain combines TRBV7-3 with TRBJ2-5; D ambiguous. The CDR3 extends over 13 amino acids. The germline gives CDR1 SGHTA, CDR2 FQGTGA. V was shortened by 0 bases and J by 5 bases, with 7 bases between the two germline ends. CDR3: CASSLTVGETQYF. The CDR3 bases are TGTGCCAGCAGCTTAACGGTGGGGGAGACCCAGTACTTC. The full variable domain, rest sourced from reference TRBV7-3 and TRBJ2-5, is GAGVSQTPSNKVTEKGKYVELRCDPISGHTALYWYRQSLGQGPEFLIYFQGTGAADDSGLPNDRFFAVRPEGSVSTLKIQRTERGDSAVYLCASSLTVGETQYFGPGTRLLVL.

Details on this clonotype: An end of the junction differs from the germline gene, which may be a read error. The V call is TRBV7-2, the J call TRBJ2-3; 8 bases agree with TRBD2. Germline V CDR1 and CDR2: SGHTA, FQGNSA. The CDR3 has 15 amino acids. The CDR3 sequence: CASSSGGGDTDTQYF. The DNA for the CDR3 is TGTGCCAGCAGCTCCGGGGGGGGTGACACAGATACCCAGTATTTC.

As concerns this clonotype: The junction shows a germline mismatch at one end, possibly a read error. The chain couples TRBV7-2 to TRBJ2-5, with 9 bases aligning to TRBD2. This CDR3 spans 17 amino acids. Germline values: CDR1 SGHTA, CDR2 FQGNSA. The CDR3 protein is CASSVGSGGGVEETQYF. As DNA, the CDR3 is TGTGCCAGCAGCGTGGGGTCTGGCGGGGGGGTCGAAGAGACCCAGTATTTC.

As for this clonotype: Relative to the germline gene, one junction end is altered; a read error may explain this. The genes are TRBV12-3 or TRBV12-4 and TRBJ2-4; 7 nucleotides agree with TRBD2. The CDR3 has 16 amino acids. CDR3 DNA sequence: TGTTCCAGCAGGCGGCGCGGGGGTCGTGACAAAGACATCCAGTACTTC. Its protein is CSSRRRGGRDKDIQYF.

This clonotype was found a few times. DNA for the CDR3: TGTGCCAGCAGCCCCACAGGGGCGAACAGGTACGAGCAGTTCTTC. Translation gives CASSPTGANRYEQFF. The chain joins TRBV7-2 to TRBJ2-1; TRBD1 aligns across 7 bases. J gave up 10 bases and V 5 bases, and 14 bases lay outside the gene matches. Germline CDR1 is SGHTA and CDR2 is FQGNSA. CDR3 length: 15 residues.

Many counts were recorded for this clonotype. The rearrangement links TRBV6-2 or TRBV6-3 to TRBJ1-2; 11 bases are shared with TRBD1. Per germline, CDR1 MNHEY and CDR2 SVGEGT. V gave up 4 bases and J gave up 7 bases; unmatched junction bases: 2. The CDR3 length is 13 residues. The CDR3 is CASSWDRGFGYTF. CDR3 DNA: TGTGCCAGCAGTTGGGACAGGGGGTTTGGCTACACCTTC.

This chain links TRBV12-3 or TRBV12-4 with TRBJ2-3, with D tentatively TRBD2 (5 bases). V lost 3 bases to trimming and J lost 6 bases, with 7 bases between them. The CDR3 loop spans 12 amino acids. DNA of the CDR3: TGTGCCAGCAGTTTCGGGGAGGATACGCAGTATTTT. This translates into CASSFGEDTQYF.

Concerning this clonotype itself: Germline and junction disagree at one end, which may indicate a read error. CDR3 amino acids: CASTGRGGVDTDTQYF. CDR3 bases: TGTGCCAGCACCGGCCGCGGGGGGGTGGACACAGATACGCAGTATTTC. The rearrangement links TRBV7-2 to TRBJ2-3, with TRBD2 matching over 9 bases. The germline gives CDR1 SGHTA, CDR2 FQGNSA. The CDR3 sequence is 16 residues long.

This clonotype was observed a single time. One end of the junction does not line up with germline, which may come from a read error. The J gene is TRBJ2-4, the V gene TRBV7-8; a weak D match, TRBD2 (6 bases). Germline CDR1 is SGHVS and CDR2 is FQNEAQ. The CDR3 runs to 16 residues. The DNA of the CDR3 is TGTGCGAGCAGCAACCTGGCGGGGTGGGCCGGAAACACTCAGTACTTC. Translated, it gives CASSNLAGWAGNTQYF. The whole variable domain, remainder taken from reference TRBV7-8 and TRBJ2-4, is GAGVSQSPRYKVAKRGQDVALRCDPISGHVSLFWYQQALGQGPEFLTYFQNEAQLDKSGLPSDRFFAERPEGSVSTLKIQRTQQEDSAVYLCASSNLAGWAGNTQYFGAGTRLSVL.

This clonotype was picked up a small number of times. The V gene is TRBV15, the J gene TRBJ2-2, with D possibly matching TRBD2 (6 bases). Trimming cost V 6 bases and J 5 bases, with 19 bases left between them. Per germline, CDR1 LNHNV and CDR2 YYDKDF (reference sequence). The CDR3 has 16 amino acids. CDR3 in DNA: TGTGCCACCAGAAGCACGGGTAGCGGTAGGACCGGGGAGCTGTTTTTT. Its translation: CATRSTGSGRTGELFF.

The genes are TRBV6-1 and TRBJ2-4; D tentatively reads TRBD1 or TRBD2 (6 bases each). The CDR3 runs 15 residues. In germline, CDR1 is MNHNS, CDR2 SASEGT. This CDR3 is CGSQKGPGAQNIQYF. The DNA for the CDR3 is TGTGGCAGTCAAAAGGGGCCGGGGGCCCAAAACATTCAGTACTTC.

The chain is built from TRBV6-4 and TRBJ2-5; 10 bases are shared with TRBD2. The DNA end is a closer match to TRBJ2-3, so the J assignment may be wrong. Germline lookup yields CDR1 MRHNA and CDR2 SNTAGT. The CDR3 length is 16 residues. The CDR3 protein is CASSDSTSGSTDTQYF. In DNA form, the CDR3 reads TGTGCCAGCAGTGACTCGACTAGCGGGAGCACAGATACGCAGTATTTT.

This chain links TRBV7-2 with TRBJ2-4; D may correspond to TRBD1 or TRBD2 (5 bases each). Trimming shortened V by 11 bases and J by 13 bases, and 27 bases separated the two germline ends. The CDR3 has 14 amino acids. Germline V gives CDR1 SGHTA, CDR2 FQGNSA. DNA for the CDR3: TGTGCCGGGCGCCGGGGCCGTGCCAAAAACACCCAGTACTTC. Protein sequence: CAGRRGRAKNTQYF.

This clonotype was recorded at least ten times. The rearrangement joins TRBV5-8 to TRBJ2-3, with 8 bases identical to TRBD2. This CDR3 comprises 15 residues. The germline CDR1 and CDR2 sequences are SGHTS and YDEGEE. With 1 base clipped from V and 5 bases from J, the junction kept 6 bases outside the gene matches. CDR3 in DNA: TGTGCCAGCAGCTTGATTCGGGGGGGCCGAGATACGCAGTATTTT. Encoded protein: CASSLIRGGRDTQYF. The entire variable domain, with the rest obtained from reference TRBV5-8 and TRBJ2-3, is as follows: EAGVTQSPTHLIKTRGQQATLRCSPISGHTSVYWYQQALGLGLQFLLWYDEGEERNRGNFPPRFSGRQFPNYSSELNVNALELEDSALYLCASSLIRGGRDTQYFGPGTRLTVL.